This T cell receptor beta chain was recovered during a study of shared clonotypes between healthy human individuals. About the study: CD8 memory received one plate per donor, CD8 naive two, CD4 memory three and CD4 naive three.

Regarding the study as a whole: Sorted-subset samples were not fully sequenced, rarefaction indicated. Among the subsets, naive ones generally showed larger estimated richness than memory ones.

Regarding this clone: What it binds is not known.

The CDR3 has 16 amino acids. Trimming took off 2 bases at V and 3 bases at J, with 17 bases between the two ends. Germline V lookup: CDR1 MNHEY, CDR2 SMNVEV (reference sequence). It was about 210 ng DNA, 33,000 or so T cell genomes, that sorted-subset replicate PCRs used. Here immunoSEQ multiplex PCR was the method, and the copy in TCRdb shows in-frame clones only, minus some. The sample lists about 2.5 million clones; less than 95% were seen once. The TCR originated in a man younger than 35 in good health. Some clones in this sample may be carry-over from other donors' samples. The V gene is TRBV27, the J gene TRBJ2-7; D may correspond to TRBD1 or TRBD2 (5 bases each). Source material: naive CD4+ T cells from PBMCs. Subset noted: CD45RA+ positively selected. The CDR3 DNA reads TGTGCCAGCAGTTTAAGCCTCGGGACCAGCGGCTACGAGCAGTACTTC. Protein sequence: CASSLSLGTSGYEQYF.